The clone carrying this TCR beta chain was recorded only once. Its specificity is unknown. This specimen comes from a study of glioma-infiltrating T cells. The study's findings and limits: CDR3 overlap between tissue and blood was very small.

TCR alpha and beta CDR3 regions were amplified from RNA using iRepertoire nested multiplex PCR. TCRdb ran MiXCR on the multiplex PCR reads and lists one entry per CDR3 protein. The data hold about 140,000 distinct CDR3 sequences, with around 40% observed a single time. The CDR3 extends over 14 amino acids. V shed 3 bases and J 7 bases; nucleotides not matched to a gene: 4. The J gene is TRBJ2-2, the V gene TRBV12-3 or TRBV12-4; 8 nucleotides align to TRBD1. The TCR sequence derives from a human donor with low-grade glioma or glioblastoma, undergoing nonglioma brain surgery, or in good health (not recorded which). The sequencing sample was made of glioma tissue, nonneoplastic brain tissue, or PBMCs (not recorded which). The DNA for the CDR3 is TGTGCCAGCAGTTTGCAGGGGGCGAACGGGGAGCTGTTTTTT. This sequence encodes CASSLQGANGELFF.